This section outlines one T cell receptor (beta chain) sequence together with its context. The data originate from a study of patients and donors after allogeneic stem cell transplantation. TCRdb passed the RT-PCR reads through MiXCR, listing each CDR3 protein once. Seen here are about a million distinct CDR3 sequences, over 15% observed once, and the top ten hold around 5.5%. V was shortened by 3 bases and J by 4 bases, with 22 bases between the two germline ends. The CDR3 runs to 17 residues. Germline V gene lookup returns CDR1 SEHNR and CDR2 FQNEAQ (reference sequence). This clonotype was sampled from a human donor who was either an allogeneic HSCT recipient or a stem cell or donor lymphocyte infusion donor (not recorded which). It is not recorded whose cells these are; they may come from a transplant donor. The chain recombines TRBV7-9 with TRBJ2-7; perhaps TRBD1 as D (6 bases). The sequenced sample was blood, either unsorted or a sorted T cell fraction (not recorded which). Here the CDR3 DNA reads TGTGCCAGCAGCTTCGTCCTCTCCCCAGGGGAGAAGTACGAGCAGTACTTC. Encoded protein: CASSFVLSPGEKYEQYF. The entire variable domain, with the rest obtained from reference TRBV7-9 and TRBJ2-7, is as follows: DTGVSQNPRHKITKRGQNVTFRCDPISEHNRLYWYRQTLGQGPEFLTYFQNEAQLEKSRLLSDRFSAERPKGSFSTLEIQRTEQGDSAMYLCASSFVLSPGEKYEQYFGPGTRLTVT.